This T cell receptor (beta chain) was recovered during a study of cytomegalovirus exposure and HLA in healthy donors. The primer mix had 60 Vbeta and 13 Jbeta primers. TCRdb's table, derived via immunoSEQ multiplex PCR, lists solely in-frame clones and lacks some. Of about 170,000 clones in the sample, 62% were seen once. Germline CDR1 LNHDA, CDR2 SQIVND (reference sequence). The V segment lost 3 bases and the J segment 1 base; nucleotides outside the gene matches: 9. The CDR3 covers 16 residues. The receptor was isolated from a man aged 35 to 55 in good health and CMV-seronegative. Source material: PBMCs. The rearrangement links TRBV19 to TRBJ2-7; 7 nucleotides line up with TRBD2. CDR3 amino acids: CASSIGASGLSYEQYF. DNA of the CDR3: TGTGCCAGTAGTATTGGGGCTAGCGGCCTTTCCTACGAGCAGTACTTC.